This T cell receptor beta chain emerged from a study of blood T cell repertoires in COVID-19. About the study: The origin of the acute and convalescent COVID-19 samples was the United States, Italy and Spain. PBMCs, B-cell-depleted T cells, or T cells provided the cDNA or gDNA that made up the material.

In the authors' workflow: Quantification of nucleated cells was approximated via reference gene primer amplification. Here immunoSEQ multiplex PCR was the method, and the copy in TCRdb shows in-frame clones only, minus some. V, J and clone size were drawn from that table, and D and trimming were deduced from the DNA. The repertoire consists of about 67,000 clones, with nearly 80% occurring once and the leading ten covering about 6%. Sequenced: peripheral blood. This sequence originates from a woman aged 55-75 years with acute or convalescent COVID-19.

The CDR3 here is CASSLVQGAHGYTF. The CDR3 DNA reads as TGTGCCAGCAGTTTGGTACAGGGGGCGCATGGCTACACCTTC. The chain links TRBV28 to TRBJ1-2, with 9 bases lining up with TRBD1. Unmatched junction bases numbered 5, after V lost 3 bases and J lost 6 bases. The CDR3 runs 14 residues. The germline gives CDR1 MDHEN, CDR2 SYDVKM.